The T cell receptor beta chain described here comes from a study of blood T cell repertoires in COVID-19. The CDR3 length is 14 residues. Germline V gene lookup returns CDR1 SQVTM and CDR2 ANQGSEA. J was trimmed by 0 bases and V by 4 bases; bases with no gene match: 4. Profiled with immunoSEQ multiplex PCR; TCRdb holds only in-frame clones, not every one. Among a few hundred thousand clones listed, 80% to 90% were seen once. The V call is TRBV29-1, the J call TRBJ2-3, with TRBD1 matching 7 bases. The receptor comes from a man in his fifties with acute or convalescent COVID-19. Sample: peripheral blood. The CDR3 loop reads CSVGRGQSTDTQYF. CDR3 nucleotide sequence: TGCAGCGTTGGAAGGGGACAGAGCACAGATACGCAGTATTTT.